Presented here are 25 T cell receptor beta chains from one specimen sequenced in a study of monozygotic twins with inflammatory bowel disease. For each CDR3 protein, TCRdb gives one entry from its re-call of the 5' RACE reads, without DNA. With roughly 160,000 distinct CDR3 sequences in the sample, the ten largest clones hold about 2.4%. The specimen was blood. Source of these receptors: a human donor with ulcerative colitis or Crohn's disease, or a healthy co-twin of an affected twin (not recorded which).

The rearrangement links TRBV7-8 to TRBJ2-7. Germline assignment: CDR1 SGHVS and CDR2 FQNEAQ. The CDR3 runs to 14 residues. The CDR3: CASSLEAGTYEQYF.

The chain uses TRBV7-6 and TRBJ1-1. This CDR3 comprises 13 residues. From germline, CDR1 is SGHVS and CDR2 FNYEAQ. This CDR3 is CASSQSGNTEAFF.

The chain carries TRBV12-3 or TRBV12-4 and TRBJ1-5; TCRdb picks TRBD1, but there is no DNA to check that call. This CDR3 has 13 amino acids. The CDR3: CASSLAGTQPQHF.

CDR3 amino acids: CSASPDRGQQYF. The V gene is TRBV20-1, the J gene TRBJ2-7; TCRdb picks TRBD1, but there is no DNA to check that call. Germline V CDR1 and CDR2: DFQATT, SNEGSKA (reference sequence). CDR3 size: 12 residues.

The chain carries TRBV28 and TRBJ2-2; the TCRdb D gene call, TRBD2, has no DNA to confirm it. Germline V gene sequence: CDR1 MDHEN, CDR2 SYDVKM. This CDR3 contains 17 residues. This CDR3 is CASSLLAGGRYTGELFF.

This chain uses TRBV5-5 with TRBJ2-7; the D call from TCRdb, TRBD1, cannot be confirmed without DNA. Germline V gives CDR1 SGHKS, CDR2 YYEKEE (reference sequence). This CDR3 is 14 amino acids long. This CDR3 reads CASSLFGQTYEQYF.

The chain recombines TRBV18 with TRBJ1-4. The germline CDR1 and CDR2 sequences are KGHSH and LQKENI. CDR3 size: 15 residues. CDR3 loop: CASSPIVRGNEKLFF.

The V and J genes are TRBV4-1 and TRBJ2-2; TCRdb's D call, TRBD2, is unchecked because there is no DNA. The CDR3 consists of 16 residues. Germline V gene sequence: CDR1 MGHRA, CDR2 YSYEKL. CDR3: CASSQDPSGSAGELFF.

The rearrangement uses TRBV25-1 and TRBJ2-5; TCRdb lists TRBD1, though no DNA is available to test this call. Germline CDR1 and CDR2: MGHDK and SYGVNS. The CDR3 consists of 13 residues. This CDR3 reads CATRMGGQETQYF.

The CDR3 loop is CASGLGGDTEAFF. This chain joins TRBV12-5 and TRBJ1-1; TCRdb's D call, TRBD1, is unchecked because there is no DNA. This CDR3 contains 13 residues. Germline V gene data show CDR1 as LGHNT and CDR2 as FRNRAP. The complete variable domain, with remaining parts taken from reference TRBV12-5 and TRBJ1-1, reads DARVTQTPRHKVTEMGQEVTMRCQPILGHNTVFWYRQTMMQGLELLAYFRNRAPLDDSGMPKDRFSAEMPDATLATLKIQPSEPRDSAVYFCASGLGGDTEAFFGQGTRLTVV.

The J gene is TRBJ2-3, the V gene TRBV5-6; TCRdb indicates TRBD1, and absent DNA this call remains unverified. From germline, CDR1 is SGHDT and CDR2 YYEEEE. The CDR3 is 15 amino acids. The CDR3 reads CASSLRTPLTDTQYF.

The chain has TRBV5-6 and TRBJ1-1; TCRdb proposes TRBD1, but this gene call is untestable without DNA. This CDR3 spans 15 amino acids. Germline V gene data show CDR1 as SGHDT and CDR2 as YYEEEE. The CDR3: CASSRITGRNTEAFF. The full variable domain, in which reference TRBV5-6 and TRBJ1-1 provide the parts outside the CDR3, is DAGVTQSPTHLIKTRGQQVTLRCSPKSGHDTVSWYQQALGQGPQFIFQYYEEEERQRGNFPDRFSGHQFPNYSSELNVNALLLGDSALYLCASSRITGRNTEAFFGQGTRLTVV.

V gene TRBV11-2 combines with J gene TRBJ2-4; TCRdb proposes TRBD1, but this gene call is untestable without DNA. Germline CDR1 SGHAT, CDR2 FQNNGV. CDR3 size: 15 residues. The CDR3 region is CASSTTQGTKNIQYF.

This chain joins TRBV6-2 or TRBV6-3 and TRBJ2-1; TCRdb calls TRBD2, which cannot be checked without DNA. This CDR3 has 14 amino acids. CDR1 is MNHEY and CDR2 is SVGEGT in the germline V gene. The chain's CDR3 is CATWTWRVSNEQFF.

This chain connects TRBV29-1 to TRBJ2-7; there is no DNA to check the TCRdb D call of TRBD1. Per the germline V gene, CDR1 is SQVTM and CDR2 is ANQGSEA. This CDR3 comprises 12 residues. The CDR3 is CSVDKGANEQYF.

The chain carries TRBV10-3 and TRBJ1-2; TCRdb returns TRBD1, unconfirmable since there is no DNA. This CDR3 has 16 residues. CDR1 and CDR2 from the germline V gene are ENHRY and SYGVKD. The CDR3 reads CAIRRQGANTNYGYTF.

The chain couples TRBV7-2 to TRBJ2-7; lacking DNA, the TRBD1 call made by TCRdb goes unchecked. The CDR3 consists of 17 residues. CDR1 and CDR2 from the germline V gene are SGHTA and FQGNSA. CDR3 protein: CASSFVGGSPLLYEQYF.

The rearrangement uses TRBV7-8 and TRBJ2-3; lacking DNA, the TRBD1 call made by TCRdb goes unchecked. Germline V gene data show CDR1 as SGHVS and CDR2 as FQNEAQ. There are 16 residues in the CDR3. The CDR3 here is CASSYYPGVSTDTQYF.

The chain couples TRBV9 to TRBJ2-5; the TCRdb call, TRBD1, lacks DNA for checking. Germline values: CDR1 SGDLS, CDR2 YYNGEE. The CDR3 totals 16 residues. CDR3 region: CASSIGTPGTGETQYF.

The chain uses TRBV12-3 or TRBV12-4 and TRBJ2-1; checking the TCRdb D call of TRBD1 is not possible without DNA. The CDR3 has 14 residues. CDR3 protein: CASSLVEGYNEQFF.

The chain joins TRBV7-8 to TRBJ2-3; the D call from TCRdb, TRBD2, cannot be confirmed without DNA. The germline V gene encodes CDR1 SGHVS and CDR2 FQNEAQ. This CDR3 is 15 amino acids long. CDR3 sequence: CASSLFSGSSDTQYF.

The CDR3 spells CASRQAGTEYGYTF. V usage is TRBV12-3 or TRBV12-4 and J usage is TRBJ1-2; the D call of TRBD1 rests on TCRdb alone, since no DNA is present to check it. The CDR3 runs to 14 residues.

The rearrangement uses TRBV18 and TRBJ2-2; the D call of TRBD2 rests on TCRdb alone, since no DNA is present to check it. This CDR3 contains 16 residues. Germline V CDR1 and CDR2: KGHSH, LQKENI. The CDR3 protein is CASSPSLAEITGELFF.

The chain couples TRBV7-2 to TRBJ1-6; checking the TCRdb D call of TRBD1 is not possible without DNA. The CDR3 contains 14 residues. Germline values: CDR1 SGHTA, CDR2 FQGNSA. CDR3 amino acids: CASSLETGHSPLHF.

The gene calls are TRBV5-1 and TRBJ2-2; without DNA, the TCRdb call of TRBD2 cannot be checked. The CDR3 contains 15 residues. Germline V gives CDR1 SGHRS, CDR2 YFSETQ. The CDR3 loop reads CASSQSGRYTGELFF.